This entry lists 26 T cell receptor beta chains sequenced from one sample in a study of T cell changes during pregnancy in multiple sclerosis. Profiling relied on immunoSEQ multiplex PCR, and the TCRdb table lists in-frame clones only, not all of them. Here the sample spans about 40,000 clones, about 92% being singletons. This specimen was CD8+ T cells from peripheral blood mononuclear cells, taken in the first trimester of pregnancy. These receptors were obtained from a female donor with multiple sclerosis, enrolled in a pregnancy study.

The rearrangement joins TRBV29-1 to TRBJ1-6, with 10 bases identical to TRBD1. Germline CDR1 reads SQVTM; CDR2 reads ANQGSEA. CDR3 length: 13 amino acids. J gave up 5 bases and V 7 bases, and 2 bases lay outside the gene matches. CDR3 bases: TGCAGCGCCGGGACAGGGGATAATTCACCCCTCCACTTT. This translates into CSAGTGDNSPLHF.

The V gene is TRBV14, the J gene TRBJ1-2, with a tentative D call TRBD1 (5 bases). Trimming pared 4 bases from V and 4 bases from J, leaving 13 bases between. The V gene's germline CDR1 is SGHDN and CDR2 FVKESK. The length of the CDR3 is 14 residues. The CDR3 DNA reads TGTGCCAGCAGCCGCTCGGACATGCCCTATGGCTACACCTTC. This translates into CASSRSDMPYGYTF.

The CDR3 DNA reads as TGTGCCAGCAGCGGGGGGGAGGGGGAACCTAATCAGCCCCAGCATTTT. It codes for CASSGGEGEPNQPQHF. This chain uses TRBV7-8 with TRBJ1-5, with D tentatively TRBD1 (6 bases). V shed 5 bases and J shed 4 bases, with 18 bases lying between them. Germline CDR1 and CDR2: SGHVS and FQNEAQ. CDR3 length equals 16 residues.

This sequence joins TRBV6-1 and TRBJ1-3; unclear D gene. V gave up 2 bases and J gave up 0 bases, with 11 bases separating them. This CDR3 region has 16 residues. CDR1 and CDR2 (germline): MNHNS, SASEGT. The CDR3 DNA sequence: TGTGCCAGCAGTGAATGGCAGTTATCCTCTGGAAACACCATATATTTT. It encodes CASSEWQLSSGNTIYF.

A single count supports this clone. This rearrangement joins TRBV2 to TRBJ2-2; maybe TRBD2 (7 bases). V was pared by 8 bases and J by 3 bases, with 13 bases between. The germline V gene has CDR1 SNHLY and CDR2 FYNNEI. The CDR3 is made up of 14 amino acids. The CDR3 coding sequence is TGTGCCAGCGGGGCGGGGGCCTACACCGGGGAGCTGTTTTTT. It specifies CASGAGAYTGELFF.

The gene calls are TRBV29-1 and TRBJ2-5, with 7 nucleotides matching TRBD2. Germline CDR1 is SQVTM and CDR2 is ANQGSEA. V shed 0 bases, J shed 7 bases, and the junction held 5 bases outside the gene matches. This CDR3 region has 13 residues. Here the CDR3 reads CSVEEGGYGTQYF. Here the CDR3 DNA reads TGCAGCGTTGAAGAGGGAGGGTACGGGACCCAGTACTTC.

The chain uses TRBV19 and TRBJ2-1, with 8 bases aligning to TRBD2. The V gene end was trimmed by 5 bases and the J gene end by 2 bases; junction bases not matched to a gene: 8. The CDR3 is made up of 16 amino acids. Germline CDR1 and CDR2: LNHDA and SQIVND (reference sequence). The CDR3 region is CASSEVAGGTYNEQFF. The CDR3 DNA follows: TGTGCCAGTAGTGAGGTCGCGGGGGGTACCTACAATGAGCAGTTCTTC.

This CDR3 is CASSVSGGATDTQYF. The DNA for the CDR3 is TGTGCCAGCAGCGTTAGCGGGGGGGCAACAGATACGCAGTATTTT. This chain joins TRBV9 and TRBJ2-3; 11 bases align to TRBD2. The ends lost 2 bases at V and 3 bases at J; junction bases unmatched: 2. Per germline, CDR1 SGDLS and CDR2 YYNGEE. The CDR3 length is 15 residues.

The chain has TRBV15 and TRBJ2-6, with D perhaps TRBD1 (6 bases). CDR1 is LNHNV and CDR2 is YYDKDF in the germline V gene (reference sequence). The CDR3 extends over 16 amino acids. The V gene lost 0 bases and the J gene lost 2 bases, with 8 bases spanning the gap. For the CDR3, the DNA is TGTGCCACCAGCAGAGAAACAGGGACTGGGGCCAACGTCCTGACTTTC. This codes for CATSRETGTGANVLTF.

V usage is TRBV5-4 and J usage is TRBJ2-3; perhaps TRBD1 as D (5 bases). Germline loops: CDR1 SGHNT, CDR2 YYREEE (reference sequence). The CDR3 has 15 residues. The V end was cut by 1 base, the J end by 1 base, with 10 bases between. Written as DNA, the CDR3 is TGTGCCAGCAGCTTGTACAGGATTCGCACAGATACGCAGTATTTT. This sequence encodes CASSLYRIRTDTQYF.

V gene TRBV7-6 combines with J gene TRBJ2-2; 8 bases are shared with TRBD2. This CDR3 is 20 amino acids long. The V gene end was trimmed by 4 bases and the J gene end by 1 base; junction bases not matched to a gene: 17. Germline CDR1 SGHVS, CDR2 FNYEAQ. CDR3 loop: CASSSQTLPIAGLNTGELFF. The CDR3 DNA reads TGTGCCAGCAGCTCCCAAACTCTGCCTATAGCGGGGTTGAACACCGGGGAGCTGTTTTTT.

This clone showed up just once. V usage is TRBV10-1 and J usage is TRBJ2-5; possible D gene TRBD2, 6 bases. The V end was cut by 6 bases, the J end by 7 bases, with 15 bases between. The germline V gene has CDR1 WNHNN and CDR2 SYGVQD (reference sequence). The CDR3 consists of 13 residues. The CDR3 nucleotides read TGCGCCAGCAGCCCCAGGGTGGAGGGGACCCAGTACTTC. Protein sequence: CASSPRVEGTQYF.

The chain employs TRBV13 and TRBJ1-3; D not certain. V gave up 5 bases and J gave up 0 bases, with 5 bases separating them. The CDR3 runs 13 residues. Germline CDR1 and CDR2: PRHDT and FYEKMQ (reference sequence). CDR3 nucleotide sequence: TGTGCCAGCAGCACAGACTCTGGAAACACCATATATTTT. Its translation: CASSTDSGNTIYF. Full variable domain (rest looked up from reference TRBV13 and TRBJ1-3): AAGVIQSPRHLIKEKRETATLKCYPIPRHDTVYWYQQGPGQDPQFLISFYEKMQSDKGSIPDRFSAQQFSDYHSELNMSSLELGDSALYFCASSTDSGNTIYFGEGSWLTVV.

The V and J genes are TRBV25-1 and TRBJ1-2; 7 bases align to TRBD1. V shed 4 bases, J shed 8 bases, and the junction held 19 bases outside the gene matches. The CDR3 is made up of 17 amino acids. Germline lookup yields CDR1 MGHDK and CDR2 SYGVNS. The DNA of the CDR3 is TGTGCCAGCAGTGGCCGACCGGGACAGATTGTGGTGGGGGGCTACACCTTC. It encodes CASSGRPGQIVVGGYTF.

This chain connects TRBV19 to TRBJ1-4; D unresolved. Per germline, CDR1 LNHDA and CDR2 SQIVND (reference sequence). This CDR3 comprises 14 residues. V was pared by 4 bases and J by 3 bases, with 9 bases between. The DNA for the CDR3 is TGTGCCAGTAGTAACTCCCCGGCTAATGAAAAACTGTTTTTT. This sequence encodes CASSNSPANEKLFF.

The table lists this clone with a count of one. The gene calls are TRBV6-6 and TRBJ2-5; 8 positions match TRBD2. V was pared by 8 bases and J by 2 bases, with 4 bases of the junction left unmatched. The CDR3 totals 13 residues. Per germline, CDR1 MNHNY and CDR2 SVGAGI (reference sequence). CDR3 in amino acids: CASWGGGQETQYF. The CDR3 region has the DNA TGTGCCAGCTGGGGCGGGGGGCAAGAGACCCAGTACTTC.

V usage is TRBV11-2 and J usage is TRBJ2-3; TRBD2 agrees at 7 bases. The CDR3 has 16 amino acids. The V gene's germline CDR1 is SGHAT and CDR2 FQNNGV. Trimming took 7 bases from V and 2 from J; bases not matched to a gene: 12. The CDR3 bases are TGTGCCAGCAACGACCTAGGACTAGGGTACACAGATACGCAGTATTTT. Translation: CASNDLGLGYTDTQYF.

V and J are TRBV7-3 and TRBJ1-1; D is possibly TRBD1 (5 bases). V lost 6 bases to trimming and J lost 4 bases, with 9 bases between them. The CDR3 runs 12 residues. Germline assignment: CDR1 SGHTA and CDR2 FQGTGA. DNA of the CDR3: TGTGCCAGCAGGGGGCTGGGCACTGAAGCTTTCTTT. Translating gives CASRGLGTEAFF.

V usage is TRBV7-8 and J usage is TRBJ2-3; 12 bases line up with TRBD2. The junction had 14 bases not matched to a gene; V was cut back by 2 bases and J by 2 bases. Germline V CDR1 and CDR2: SGHVS, FQNEAQ. The CDR3 totals 20 residues. The CDR3 spells CASSLRLAGAEVRVTDTQYF. The CDR3 DNA sequence: TGTGCCAGCAGCTTAAGACTAGCGGGGGCCGAAGTACGAGTCACAGATACGCAGTATTTT.

In this sample, this clone turned up once. V usage is TRBV7-3 and J usage is TRBJ2-5; D is undetermined. CDR3 length: 15 amino acids. Germline assignment: CDR1 SGHTA and CDR2 FQGTGA. Trimming shortened V by 4 bases and J by 2 bases, and 14 bases separated the two germline ends. The CDR3 region is CASSSTGSLQETQYF. The CDR3 bases are TGTGCCAGCAGCTCGACCGGGTCTCTTCAAGAGACCCAGTACTTC.

The rearrangement joins TRBV10-3 to TRBJ2-1; D not certain. V was shortened by 3 bases and J by 10 bases, with 7 bases between the two germline ends. Germline V gene data show CDR1 as ENHRY and CDR2 as SYGVKD. The CDR3 loop spans 11 amino acids. As DNA, the CDR3 is TGTGCCATCAGTGACCTCGGGGAGCAGTTCTTC. This encodes CAISDLGEQFF.

The V call is TRBV5-6, the J call TRBJ2-4; 7 bases align to TRBD2. CDR3 length: 11 amino acids. In germline, CDR1 is SGHDT, CDR2 YYEEEE. The V gene end was trimmed by 3 bases and the J gene end by 9 bases; junction bases not matched to a gene: 0. The CDR3 spells CASSSGGIQYF. CDR3 bases: TGTGCCAGCAGCTCGGGGGGCATTCAGTACTTC.

CDR3 in DNA: TGTGCCAGTAGTAACTGGACTGTACAAGAGACCCAGTACTTC. This encodes CASSNWTVQETQYF. The V gene is TRBV19, the J gene TRBJ2-5; a weak D match, TRBD2 (5 bases). Trimming cost V 4 bases and J 2 bases, with 11 bases left between them. The CDR3 extends over 14 amino acids. The V gene's germline CDR1 is LNHDA and CDR2 SQIVND (reference sequence).

The V gene is TRBV14, the J gene TRBJ2-3; TRBD2 agrees at 10 bases. CDR3 length equals 15 residues. Germline V lookup: CDR1 SGHDN, CDR2 FVKESK. J gave up 6 bases and V 4 bases, and 7 bases lay outside the gene matches. For the CDR3, the DNA is TGTGCCAGCAGCCCACGGGCTAGCGGGGGTGATACGCAGTATTTT. Amino acid sequence: CASSPRASGGDTQYF.

For this clone: One end of the junction varies from germline; a read error may be responsible. The chain links TRBV7-7 to TRBJ2-1; 8 bases fit TRBD2. This CDR3 spans 13 amino acids. The germline CDR1 and CDR2 sequences are SSHAT and FNYEAQ (reference sequence). CDR3 DNA sequence: TGTGCTAGCAGCGTTAGCGGGGTCGATGAGCAGTTCTTC. Amino acids: CASSVSGVDEQFF.

With respect to this clone: One end of the junction varies from germline; a read error may be responsible. The CDR3 nucleotides are TGTGCTAGCAGCGCGGGGTTCGGGGGGGGCGGCTACGAGCAGTACTTC. Protein sequence: CASSAGFGGGGYEQYF. The rearrangement joins TRBV7-7 to TRBJ2-7; 8 bases are shared with TRBD2. The germline gives CDR1 SSHAT, CDR2 FNYEAQ (reference sequence). This CDR3 spans 16 amino acids.